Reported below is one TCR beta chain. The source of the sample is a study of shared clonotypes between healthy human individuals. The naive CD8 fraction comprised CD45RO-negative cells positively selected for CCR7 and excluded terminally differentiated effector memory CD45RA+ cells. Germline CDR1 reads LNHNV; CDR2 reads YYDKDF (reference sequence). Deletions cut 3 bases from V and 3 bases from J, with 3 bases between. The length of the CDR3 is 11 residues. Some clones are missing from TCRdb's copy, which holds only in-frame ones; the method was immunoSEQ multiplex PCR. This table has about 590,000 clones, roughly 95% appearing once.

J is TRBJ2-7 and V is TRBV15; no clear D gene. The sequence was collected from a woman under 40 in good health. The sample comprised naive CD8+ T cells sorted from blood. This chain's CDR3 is CATSSYYEQYF. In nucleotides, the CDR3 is TGTGCCACCAGCAGTTACTACGAGCAGTACTTC.